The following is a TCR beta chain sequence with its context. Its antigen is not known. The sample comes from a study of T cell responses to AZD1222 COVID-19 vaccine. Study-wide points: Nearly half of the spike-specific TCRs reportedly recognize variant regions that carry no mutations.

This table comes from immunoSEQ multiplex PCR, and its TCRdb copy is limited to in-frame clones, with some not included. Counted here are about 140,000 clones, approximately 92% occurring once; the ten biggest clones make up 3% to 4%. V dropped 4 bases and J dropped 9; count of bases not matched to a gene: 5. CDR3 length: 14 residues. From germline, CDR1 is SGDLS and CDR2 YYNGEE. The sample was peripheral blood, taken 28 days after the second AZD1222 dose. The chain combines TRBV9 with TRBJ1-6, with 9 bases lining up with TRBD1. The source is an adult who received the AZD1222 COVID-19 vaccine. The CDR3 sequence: CASSTGTGLSPLHF. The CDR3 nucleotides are TGTGCCAGCAGCACCGGGACAGGGCTTTCACCCCTCCACTTT.